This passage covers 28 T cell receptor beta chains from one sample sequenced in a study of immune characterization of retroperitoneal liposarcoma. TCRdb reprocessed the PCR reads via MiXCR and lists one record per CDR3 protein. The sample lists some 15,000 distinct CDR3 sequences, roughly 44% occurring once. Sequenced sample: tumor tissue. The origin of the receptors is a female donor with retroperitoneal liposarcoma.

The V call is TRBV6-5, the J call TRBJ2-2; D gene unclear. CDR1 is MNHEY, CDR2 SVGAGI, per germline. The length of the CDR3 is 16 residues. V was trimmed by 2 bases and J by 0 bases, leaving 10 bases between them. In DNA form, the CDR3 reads TGTGCCAGCAGTTACGGGGTGGTCACGAACACCGGGGAGCTGTTTTTT. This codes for CASSYGVVTNTGELFF.

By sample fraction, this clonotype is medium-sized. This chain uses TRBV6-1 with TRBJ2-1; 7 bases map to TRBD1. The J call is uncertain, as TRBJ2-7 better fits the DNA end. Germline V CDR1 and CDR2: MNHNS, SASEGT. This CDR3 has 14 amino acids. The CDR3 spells CAATRDSDFYEQYF. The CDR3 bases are TGTGCCGCCACCAGGGACAGCGACTTCTACGAGCAGTACTTC.

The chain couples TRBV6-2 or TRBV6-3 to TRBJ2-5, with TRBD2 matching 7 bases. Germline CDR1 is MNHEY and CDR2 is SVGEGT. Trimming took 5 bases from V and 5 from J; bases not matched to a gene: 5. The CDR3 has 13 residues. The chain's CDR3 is CASSPTSAETQYF. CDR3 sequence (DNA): TGTGCCAGCAGTCCTACTAGCGCGGAGACCCAGTACTTC.

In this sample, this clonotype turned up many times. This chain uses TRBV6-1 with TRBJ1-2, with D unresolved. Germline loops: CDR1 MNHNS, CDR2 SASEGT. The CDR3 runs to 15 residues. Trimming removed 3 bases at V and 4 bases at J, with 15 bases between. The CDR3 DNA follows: TGTGCCAGCAGTGAGATAACACTCGGAGCCTATGGCTACACCTTC. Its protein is CASSEITLGAYGYTF.

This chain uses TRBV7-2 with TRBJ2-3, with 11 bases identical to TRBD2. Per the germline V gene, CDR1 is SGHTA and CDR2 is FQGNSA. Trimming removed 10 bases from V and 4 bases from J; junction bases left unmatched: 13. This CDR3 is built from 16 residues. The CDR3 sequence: CATRSGRARRADTQYF. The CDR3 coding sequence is TGTGCCACCCGTAGCGGGAGGGCCAGGAGAGCAGATACGCAGTATTTT.

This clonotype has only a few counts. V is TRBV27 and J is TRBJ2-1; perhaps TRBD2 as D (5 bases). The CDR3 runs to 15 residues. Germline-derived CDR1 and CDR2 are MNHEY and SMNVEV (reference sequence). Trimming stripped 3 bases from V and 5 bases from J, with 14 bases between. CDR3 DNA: TGTGCCAGCAGTTTTTTGCGGGCCGGGAACAATGAGCAGTTCTTC. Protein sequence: CASSFLRAGNNEQFF.

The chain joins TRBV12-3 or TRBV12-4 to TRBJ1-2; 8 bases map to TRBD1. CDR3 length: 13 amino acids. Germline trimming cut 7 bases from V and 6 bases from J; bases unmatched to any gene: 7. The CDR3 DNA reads TGTGCCAGCAATGGACAGGGTGGCCATGGCTACACCTTC. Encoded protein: CASNGQGGHGYTF.

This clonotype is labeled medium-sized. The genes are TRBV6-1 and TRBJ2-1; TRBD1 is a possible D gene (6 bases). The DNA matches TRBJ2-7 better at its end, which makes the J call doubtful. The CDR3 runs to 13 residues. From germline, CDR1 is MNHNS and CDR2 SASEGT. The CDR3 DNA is TGTGCCAGCAGTTCGACAGGACCCTACGAGCAGTACTTC. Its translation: CASSSTGPYEQYF.

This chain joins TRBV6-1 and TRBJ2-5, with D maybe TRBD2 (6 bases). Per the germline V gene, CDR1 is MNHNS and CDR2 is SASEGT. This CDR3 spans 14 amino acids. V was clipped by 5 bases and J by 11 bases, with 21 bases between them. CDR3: CASSRLEGNNEQYF. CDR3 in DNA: TGTGCCAGCAGTAGACTAGAGGGAAACAATGAGCAGTACTTC.

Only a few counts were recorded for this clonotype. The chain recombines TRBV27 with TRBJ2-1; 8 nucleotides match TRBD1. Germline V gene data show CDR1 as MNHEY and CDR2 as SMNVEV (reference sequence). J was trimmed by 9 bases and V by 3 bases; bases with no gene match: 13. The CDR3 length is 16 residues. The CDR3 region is CASSFRFGQGSGEQFF. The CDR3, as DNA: TGTGCCAGCAGTTTCAGATTCGGACAGGGTAGTGGTGAGCAGTTCTTC.

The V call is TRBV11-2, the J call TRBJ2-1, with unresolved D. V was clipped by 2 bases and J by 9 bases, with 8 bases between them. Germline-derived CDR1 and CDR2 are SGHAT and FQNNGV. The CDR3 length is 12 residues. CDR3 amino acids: CASSLSAIEQFF. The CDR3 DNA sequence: TGTGCCAGCAGCTTATCAGCGATTGAGCAGTTCTTC.

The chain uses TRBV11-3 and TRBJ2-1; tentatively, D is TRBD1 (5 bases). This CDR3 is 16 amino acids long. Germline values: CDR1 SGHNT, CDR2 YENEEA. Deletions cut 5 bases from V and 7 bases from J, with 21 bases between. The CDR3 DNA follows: TGTGCCAGCAGCCCCCGCTCAGGGTACGATTATAATGAGCAGTTCTTC. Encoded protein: CASSPRSGYDYNEQFF.

The CDR3 protein is CSSSEREQDTQYF. The DNA of the CDR3 is TGTTCGAGCAGTGAACGGGAGCAAGATACCCAGTACTTC. The V and J genes are TRBV6-1 and TRBJ2-4; weak D call: TRBD2 (6 bases). Germline values: CDR1 MNHNS, CDR2 SASEGT. The CDR3 extends over 13 amino acids.

Written as DNA, the CDR3 is TGTGCCAGCAGCTTAGTGGGACTAGCGGGAGCAGATACGCAGTATTTT. It yields the protein CASSLVGLAGADTQYF. The rearrangement links TRBV7-8 to TRBJ2-3; 14 bases agree with TRBD2. V was pared by 1 base and J by 4 bases, with 1 base of the junction left unmatched. Germline V gives CDR1 SGHVS, CDR2 FQNEAQ. The CDR3 covers 16 residues.

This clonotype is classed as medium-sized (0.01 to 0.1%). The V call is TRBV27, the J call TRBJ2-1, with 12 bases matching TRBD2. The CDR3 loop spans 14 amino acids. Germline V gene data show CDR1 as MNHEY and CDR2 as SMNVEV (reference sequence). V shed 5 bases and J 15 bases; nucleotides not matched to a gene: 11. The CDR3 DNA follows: TGTGCCAGCAGTCCCGCTCGGACTAGCGGGACTCTGTTCTTC. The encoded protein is CASSPARTSGTLFF.

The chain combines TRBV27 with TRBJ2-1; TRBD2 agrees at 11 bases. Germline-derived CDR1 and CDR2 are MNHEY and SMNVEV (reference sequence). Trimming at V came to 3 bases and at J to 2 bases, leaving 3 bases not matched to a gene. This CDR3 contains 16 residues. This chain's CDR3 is CASSFRLAGTYNEQFF. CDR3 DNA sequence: TGTGCCAGCAGTTTCCGACTAGCGGGAACCTACAATGAGCAGTTCTTC.

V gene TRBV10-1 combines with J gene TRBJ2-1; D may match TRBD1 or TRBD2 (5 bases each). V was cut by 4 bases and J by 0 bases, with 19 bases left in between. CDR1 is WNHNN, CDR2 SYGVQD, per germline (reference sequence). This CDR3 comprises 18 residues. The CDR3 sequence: CASSGPGRSDSSYNEQFF. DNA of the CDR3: TGCGCCAGCAGTGGGCCGGGACGGAGCGACTCCTCCTACAATGAGCAGTTCTTC.

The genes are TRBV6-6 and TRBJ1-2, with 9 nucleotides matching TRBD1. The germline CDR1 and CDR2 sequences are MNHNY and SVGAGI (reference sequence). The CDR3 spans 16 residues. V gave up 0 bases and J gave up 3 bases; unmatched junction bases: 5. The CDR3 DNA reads TGTGCCAGCAGTTACTCAAGGGACAGGGAGGACTATGGCTACACCTTC. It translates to CASSYSRDREDYGYTF.

The CDR3 nucleotides read TGTGCCAGCAGTTACGGTTGGGCTAGCGGGATAAACGAGCAGTACTTC. Translation: CASSYGWASGINEQYF. This chain joins TRBV6-8 and TRBJ2-5; TRBD2 matches at 9 bases. The J call may be mistaken, given a closer DNA end match to TRBJ2-7. Germline lookup yields CDR1 MNHGY and CDR2 SAAAGT. This CDR3 is built from 16 residues.

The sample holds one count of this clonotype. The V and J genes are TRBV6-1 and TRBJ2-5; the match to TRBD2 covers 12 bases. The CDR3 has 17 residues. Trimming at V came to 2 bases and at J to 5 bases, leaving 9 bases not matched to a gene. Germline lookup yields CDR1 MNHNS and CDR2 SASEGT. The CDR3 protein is CASSEPGLAGNRETQYF. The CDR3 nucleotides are TGTGCCAGCAGTGAACCCGGACTAGCGGGAAACAGGGAGACCCAGTACTTC.

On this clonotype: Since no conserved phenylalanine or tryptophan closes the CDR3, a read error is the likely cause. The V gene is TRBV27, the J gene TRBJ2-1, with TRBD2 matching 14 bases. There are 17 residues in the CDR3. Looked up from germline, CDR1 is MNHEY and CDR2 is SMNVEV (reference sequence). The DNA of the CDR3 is TGTGCCGGCAGGGCGACCGGACTAGCGGGGGGCCCCGATGAGCAGTTCTTG. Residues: CAGRATGLAGGPDEQFL.

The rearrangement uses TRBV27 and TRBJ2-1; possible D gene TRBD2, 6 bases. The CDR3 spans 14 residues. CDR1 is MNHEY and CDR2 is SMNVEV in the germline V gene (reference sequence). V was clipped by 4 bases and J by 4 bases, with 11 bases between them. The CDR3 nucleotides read TGTGCCAGCAGTTGGAGGGAGTTTTACAATGAGCAGTTCTTC. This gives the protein CASSWREFYNEQFF.

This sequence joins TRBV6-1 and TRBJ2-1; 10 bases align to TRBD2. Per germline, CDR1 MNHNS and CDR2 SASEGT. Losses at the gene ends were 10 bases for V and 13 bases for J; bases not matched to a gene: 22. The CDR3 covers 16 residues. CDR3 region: CAIPAIQREGELTQFF. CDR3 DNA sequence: TGTGCCATCCCAGCAATCCAGCGGGAGGGAGAATTGACCCAGTTCTTC.

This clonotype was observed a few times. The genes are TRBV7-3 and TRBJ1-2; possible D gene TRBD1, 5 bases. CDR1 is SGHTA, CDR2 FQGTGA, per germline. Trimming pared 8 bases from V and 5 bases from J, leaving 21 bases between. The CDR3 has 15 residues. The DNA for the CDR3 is TGTGCCAGCCCCTCGGGATGGGCAGGGTGGTATGGCTACACCTTC. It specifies CASPSGWAGWYGYTF.

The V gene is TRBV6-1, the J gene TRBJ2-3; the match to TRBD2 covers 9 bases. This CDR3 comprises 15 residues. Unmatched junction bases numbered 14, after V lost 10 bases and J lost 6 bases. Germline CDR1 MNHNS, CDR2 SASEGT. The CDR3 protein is CATSGASGDPDTQYF. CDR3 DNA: TGTGCCACCTCCGGGGCTAGCGGGGACCCGGATACGCAGTATTTT.

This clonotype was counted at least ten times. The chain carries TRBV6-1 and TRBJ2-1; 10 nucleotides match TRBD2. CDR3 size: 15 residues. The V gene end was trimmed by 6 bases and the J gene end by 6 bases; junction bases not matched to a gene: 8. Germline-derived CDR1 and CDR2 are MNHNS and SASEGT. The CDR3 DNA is TGTGCCAGCAGAAAAAAAGCGGGGGGGCCCAATGAGCAGTTCTTC. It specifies CASRKKAGGPNEQFF.

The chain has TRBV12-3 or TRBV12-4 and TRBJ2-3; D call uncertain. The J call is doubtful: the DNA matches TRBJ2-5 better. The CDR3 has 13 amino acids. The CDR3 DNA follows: TGTGCCAGCAGTCCCGGGTATAGCACGACCCAGTACTTC. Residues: CASSPGYSTTQYF.

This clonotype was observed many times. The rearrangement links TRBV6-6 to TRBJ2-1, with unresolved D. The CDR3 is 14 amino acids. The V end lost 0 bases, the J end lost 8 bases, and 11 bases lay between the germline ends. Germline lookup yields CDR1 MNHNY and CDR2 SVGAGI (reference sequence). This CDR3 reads CASSYSIGVDEQFF. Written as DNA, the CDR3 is TGTGCCAGCAGTTACTCGATAGGTGTCGATGAGCAGTTCTTC.